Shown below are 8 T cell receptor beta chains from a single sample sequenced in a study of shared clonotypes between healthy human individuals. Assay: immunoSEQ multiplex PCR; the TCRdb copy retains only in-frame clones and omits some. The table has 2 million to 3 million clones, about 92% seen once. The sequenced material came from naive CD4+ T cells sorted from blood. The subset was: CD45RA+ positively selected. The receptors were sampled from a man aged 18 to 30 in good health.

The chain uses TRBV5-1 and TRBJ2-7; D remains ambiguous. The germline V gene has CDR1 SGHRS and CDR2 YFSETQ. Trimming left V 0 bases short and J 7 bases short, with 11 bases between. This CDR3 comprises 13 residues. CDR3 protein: CASSLATRSEQYF. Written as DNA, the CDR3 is TGCGCCAGCAGCTTGGCCACCCGCTCGGAGCAGTACTTC.

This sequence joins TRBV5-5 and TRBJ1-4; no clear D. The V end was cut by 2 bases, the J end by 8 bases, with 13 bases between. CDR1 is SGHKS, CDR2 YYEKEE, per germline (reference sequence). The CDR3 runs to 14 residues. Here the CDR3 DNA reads TGTGCCAGCAGCTTACAAATGACAAAGGAAAAACTGTTTTTT. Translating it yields CASSLQMTKEKLFF. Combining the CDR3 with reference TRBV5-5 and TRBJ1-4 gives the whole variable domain DAGVTQSPTHLIKTRGQQVTLRCSPISGHKSVSWYQQVLGQGPQFIFQYYEKEERGRGNFPDRFSARQFPNYSSELNVNALLLGDSALYLCASSLQMTKEKLFFGSGTQLSVL.

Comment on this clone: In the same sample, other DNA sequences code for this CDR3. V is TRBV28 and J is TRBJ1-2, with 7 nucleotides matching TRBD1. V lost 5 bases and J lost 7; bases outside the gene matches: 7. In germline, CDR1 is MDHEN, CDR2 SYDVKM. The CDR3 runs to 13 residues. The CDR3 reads CASSLGTELGYTF. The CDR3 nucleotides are TGTGCCAGCAGTCTAGGGACAGAGCTTGGCTACACCTTC.

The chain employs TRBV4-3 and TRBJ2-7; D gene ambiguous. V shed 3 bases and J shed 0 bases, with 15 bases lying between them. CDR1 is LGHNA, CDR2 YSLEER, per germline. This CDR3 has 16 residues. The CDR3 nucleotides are TGCGCCAGCAGCCAGGTGGCGCGCCGGAACTCCTACGAGCAGTACTTC. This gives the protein CASSQVARRNSYEQYF.

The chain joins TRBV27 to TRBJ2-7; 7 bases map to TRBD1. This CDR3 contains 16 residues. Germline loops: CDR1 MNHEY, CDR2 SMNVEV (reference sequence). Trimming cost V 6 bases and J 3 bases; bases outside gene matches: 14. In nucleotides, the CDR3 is TGTGCCAGCAGAATGACAGGGTTGGCCCCCGACTACGAGCAGTACTTC. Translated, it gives CASRMTGLAPDYEQYF.

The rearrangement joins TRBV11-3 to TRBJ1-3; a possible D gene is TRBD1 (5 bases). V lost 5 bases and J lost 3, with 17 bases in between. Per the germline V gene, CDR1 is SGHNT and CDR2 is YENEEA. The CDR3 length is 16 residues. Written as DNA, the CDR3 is TGTGCCAGCAGCCTGGGACCGCCGCTGGGTGGAAACACCATATATTTT. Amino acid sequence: CASSLGPPLGGNTIYF. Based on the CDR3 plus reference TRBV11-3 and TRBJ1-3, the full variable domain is EAGVVQSPRYKIIEKKQPVAFWCNPISGHNTLYWYLQNLGQGPELLIRYENEEAVDDSQLPKDRFSAERLKGVDSTLKIQPAELGDSAVYLCASSLGPPLGGNTIYFGEGSWLTVV.

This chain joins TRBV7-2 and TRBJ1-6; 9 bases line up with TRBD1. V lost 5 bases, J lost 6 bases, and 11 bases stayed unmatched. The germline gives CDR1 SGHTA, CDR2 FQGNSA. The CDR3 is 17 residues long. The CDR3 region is CASSPAAGTGRNSPLHF. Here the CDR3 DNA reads TGTGCCAGCAGCCCGGCGGCCGGGACAGGGCGTAATTCACCCCTCCACTTT. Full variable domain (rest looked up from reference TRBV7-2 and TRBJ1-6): GAGVSQSPSNKVTEKGKDVELRCDPISGHTALYWYRQSLGQGLEFLIYFQGNSAPDKSGLPSDRFSAERTGGSVSTLTIQRTQQEDSAVYLCASSPAAGTGRNSPLHFGNGTRLTVT.

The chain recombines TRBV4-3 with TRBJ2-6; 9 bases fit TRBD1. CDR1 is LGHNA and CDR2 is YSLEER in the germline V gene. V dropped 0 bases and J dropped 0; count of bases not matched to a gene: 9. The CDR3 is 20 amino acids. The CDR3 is CASSQDEAGQGSSGANVLTF. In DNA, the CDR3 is TGCGCCAGCAGCCAAGATGAGGCGGGACAGGGAAGCTCTGGGGCCAACGTCCTGACTTTC.